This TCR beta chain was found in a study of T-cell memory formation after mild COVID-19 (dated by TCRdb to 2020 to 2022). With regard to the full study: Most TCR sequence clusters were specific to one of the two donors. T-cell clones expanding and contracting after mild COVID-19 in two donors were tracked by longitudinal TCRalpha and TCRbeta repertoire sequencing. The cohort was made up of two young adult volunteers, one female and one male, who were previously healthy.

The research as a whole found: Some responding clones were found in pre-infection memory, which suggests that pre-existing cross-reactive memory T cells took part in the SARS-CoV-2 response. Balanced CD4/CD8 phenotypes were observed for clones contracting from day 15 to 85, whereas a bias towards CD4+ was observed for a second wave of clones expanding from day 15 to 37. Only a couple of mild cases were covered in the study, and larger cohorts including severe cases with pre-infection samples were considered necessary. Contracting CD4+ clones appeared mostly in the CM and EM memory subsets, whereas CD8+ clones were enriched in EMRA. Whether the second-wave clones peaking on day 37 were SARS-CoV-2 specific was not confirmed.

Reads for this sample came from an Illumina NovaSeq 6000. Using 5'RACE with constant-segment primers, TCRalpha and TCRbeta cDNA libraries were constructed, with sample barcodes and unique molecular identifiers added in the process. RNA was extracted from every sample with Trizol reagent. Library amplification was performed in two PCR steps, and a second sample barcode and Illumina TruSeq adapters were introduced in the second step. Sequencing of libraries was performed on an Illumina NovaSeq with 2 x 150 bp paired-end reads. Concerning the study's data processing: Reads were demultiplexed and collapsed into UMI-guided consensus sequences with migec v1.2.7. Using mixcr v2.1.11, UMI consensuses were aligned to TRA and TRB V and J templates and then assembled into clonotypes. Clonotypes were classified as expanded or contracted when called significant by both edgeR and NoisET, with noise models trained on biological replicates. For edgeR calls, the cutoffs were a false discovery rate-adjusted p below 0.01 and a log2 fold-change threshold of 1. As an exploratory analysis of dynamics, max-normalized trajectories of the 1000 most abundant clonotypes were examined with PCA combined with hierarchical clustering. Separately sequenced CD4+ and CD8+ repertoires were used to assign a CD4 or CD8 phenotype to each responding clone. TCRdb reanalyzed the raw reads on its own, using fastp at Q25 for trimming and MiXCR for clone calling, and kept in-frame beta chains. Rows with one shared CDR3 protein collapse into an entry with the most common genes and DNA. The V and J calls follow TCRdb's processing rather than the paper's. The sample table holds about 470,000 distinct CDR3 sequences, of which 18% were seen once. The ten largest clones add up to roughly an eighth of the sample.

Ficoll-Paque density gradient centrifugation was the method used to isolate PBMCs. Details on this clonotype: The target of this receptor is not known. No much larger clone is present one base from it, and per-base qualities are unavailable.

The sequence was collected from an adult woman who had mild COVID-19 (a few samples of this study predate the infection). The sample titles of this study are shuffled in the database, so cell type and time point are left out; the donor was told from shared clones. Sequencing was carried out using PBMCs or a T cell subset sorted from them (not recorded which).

The CDR3 sequence is CASSPPGTGNSPLHF. The nucleotides read TGTGCCAGCTCACCACCGGGGACGGGAAATTCACCCCTCCACTTT. This chain is built from TRBV18 and TRBJ1-6, and perhaps TRBD1 as D gene, on 5 matching bases. V is shortened by 0 bases, J by 7 bases, and the region joining them spans 10 bases. The CDR3 runs 15 residues from the cysteine to the phenylalanine. Only the CDR3 portion is preserved as DNA: 45 bases, with reading frame beginning at the first base. The germline V gene supplies CDR1 KGHSH and CDR2 LQKENI.